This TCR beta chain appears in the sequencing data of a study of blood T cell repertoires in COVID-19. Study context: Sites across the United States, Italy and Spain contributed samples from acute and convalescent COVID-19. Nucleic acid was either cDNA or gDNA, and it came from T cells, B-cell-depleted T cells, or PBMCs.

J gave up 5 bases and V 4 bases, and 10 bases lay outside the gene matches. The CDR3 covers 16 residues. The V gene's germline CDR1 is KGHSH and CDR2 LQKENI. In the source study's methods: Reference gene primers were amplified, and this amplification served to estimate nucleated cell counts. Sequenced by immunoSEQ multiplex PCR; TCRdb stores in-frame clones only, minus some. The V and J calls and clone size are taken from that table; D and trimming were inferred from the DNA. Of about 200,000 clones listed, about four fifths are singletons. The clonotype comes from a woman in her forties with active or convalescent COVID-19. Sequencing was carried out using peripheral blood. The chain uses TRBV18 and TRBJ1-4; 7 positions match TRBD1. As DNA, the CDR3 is TGTGCCAGCTCACAGCAGCCGGGACAGTTAAATGAAAAACTGTTTTTT. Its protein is CASSQQPGQLNEKLFF.